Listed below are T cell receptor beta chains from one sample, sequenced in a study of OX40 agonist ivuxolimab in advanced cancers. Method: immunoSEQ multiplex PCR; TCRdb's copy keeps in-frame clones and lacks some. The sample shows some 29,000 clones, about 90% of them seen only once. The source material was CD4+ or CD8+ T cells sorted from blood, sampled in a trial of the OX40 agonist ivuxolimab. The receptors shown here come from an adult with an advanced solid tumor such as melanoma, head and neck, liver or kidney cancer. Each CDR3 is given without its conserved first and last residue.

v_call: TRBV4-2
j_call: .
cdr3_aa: ASSPLAGETYEQY

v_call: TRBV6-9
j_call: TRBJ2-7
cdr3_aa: ASSYGTVDRLSEQY

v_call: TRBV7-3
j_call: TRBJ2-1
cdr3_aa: ASSPRLAGGLNEQF

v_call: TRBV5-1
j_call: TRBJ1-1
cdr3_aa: ASSFARVNTEAF

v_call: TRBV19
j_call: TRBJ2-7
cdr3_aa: ASSMGDRFYEQY

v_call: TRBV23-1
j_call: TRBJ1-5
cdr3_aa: ASSPKTGSLNQPQH

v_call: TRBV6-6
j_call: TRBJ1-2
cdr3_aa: ASSYSAGGLDGYT

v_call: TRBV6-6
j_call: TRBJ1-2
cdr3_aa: ASSTWTAGYT

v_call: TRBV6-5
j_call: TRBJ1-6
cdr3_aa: ASNPIGGNSPLH

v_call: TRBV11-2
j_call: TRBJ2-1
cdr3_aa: ASSLVQGSYNEQF

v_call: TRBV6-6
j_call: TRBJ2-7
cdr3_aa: ASSYSSVYEQY

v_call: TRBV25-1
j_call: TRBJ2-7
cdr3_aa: ASSNPDREDEQY

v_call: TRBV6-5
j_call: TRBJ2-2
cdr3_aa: ASSYGTSGTGELF

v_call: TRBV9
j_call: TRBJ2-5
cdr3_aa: ASSGIAQETQY

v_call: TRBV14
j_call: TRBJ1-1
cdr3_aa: ASSQVRGAEAF

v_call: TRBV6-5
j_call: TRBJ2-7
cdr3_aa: ASSYRNVGGYEQY

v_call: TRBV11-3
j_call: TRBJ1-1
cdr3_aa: ASSTRPRTMNTEAF

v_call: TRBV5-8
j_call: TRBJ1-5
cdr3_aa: ASSLRQGYQPQH

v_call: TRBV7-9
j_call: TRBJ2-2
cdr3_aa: ASEDRGAGELF

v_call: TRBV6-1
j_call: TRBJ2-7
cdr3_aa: ASSAWDGTYEQY

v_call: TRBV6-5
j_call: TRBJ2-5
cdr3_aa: ASSYAGWETQY

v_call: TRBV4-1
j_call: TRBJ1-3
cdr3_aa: ASSQEGGGAGNTIY

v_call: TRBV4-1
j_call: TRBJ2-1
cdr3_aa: ASSQGLAGGQIYNEQF

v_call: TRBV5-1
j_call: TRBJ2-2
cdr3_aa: ASQTENTGELF

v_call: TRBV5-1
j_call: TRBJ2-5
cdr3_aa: ARMGLAGIQETQY

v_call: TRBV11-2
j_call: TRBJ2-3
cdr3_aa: ASSEPGQGFGTDTQY

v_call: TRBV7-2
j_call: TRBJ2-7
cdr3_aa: ASSLNGVYEQY

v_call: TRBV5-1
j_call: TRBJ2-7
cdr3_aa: ASRRDYLSSYEQY

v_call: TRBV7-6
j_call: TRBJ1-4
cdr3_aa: ASSKAGTGGRLF

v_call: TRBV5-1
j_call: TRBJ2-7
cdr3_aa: ASSPSGRPYEQY

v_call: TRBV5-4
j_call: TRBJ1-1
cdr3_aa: ASSYGQGITEAF

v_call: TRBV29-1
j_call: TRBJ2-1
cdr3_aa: SAGGFSGRALNEQF

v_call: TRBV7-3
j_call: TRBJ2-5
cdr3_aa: ASVGGPNQETQY

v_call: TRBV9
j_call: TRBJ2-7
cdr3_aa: ASSPHPGTSGVYEQY

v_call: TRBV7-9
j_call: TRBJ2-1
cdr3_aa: ASERGKYNEQF

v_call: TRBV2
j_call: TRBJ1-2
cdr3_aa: ASSGDVPQSYT

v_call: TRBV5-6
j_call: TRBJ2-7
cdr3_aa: ASSLADDYEQY

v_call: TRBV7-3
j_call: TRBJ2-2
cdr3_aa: ASSLYGDTGELF

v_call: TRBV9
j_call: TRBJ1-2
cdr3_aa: ASSEGLDYGYT

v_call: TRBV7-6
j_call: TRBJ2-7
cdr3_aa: ASSLGVQGTNYEQY

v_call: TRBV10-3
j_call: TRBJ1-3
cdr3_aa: AISESGTGYIGNTIY

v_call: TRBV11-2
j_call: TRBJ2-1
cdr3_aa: ASSRGTSGGAEQF

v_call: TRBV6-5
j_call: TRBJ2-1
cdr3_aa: ASRGWGSPFDEQF

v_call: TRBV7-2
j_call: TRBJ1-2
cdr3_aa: ASSLDPHNDGYT

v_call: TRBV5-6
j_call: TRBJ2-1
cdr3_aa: ASSSGQGPYNEQF

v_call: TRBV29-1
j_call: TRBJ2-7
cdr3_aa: SVEQAGPGEQY

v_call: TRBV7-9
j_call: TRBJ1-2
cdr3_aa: ASSERGQNGYT

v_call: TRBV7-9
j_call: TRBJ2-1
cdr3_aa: ASKVGTGKYNEQF

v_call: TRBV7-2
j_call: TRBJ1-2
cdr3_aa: ASSVTGGDYGYT

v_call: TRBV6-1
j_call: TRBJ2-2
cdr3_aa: ASSEAVGELF

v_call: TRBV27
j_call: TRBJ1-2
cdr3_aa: ASSPGQGGYGYT

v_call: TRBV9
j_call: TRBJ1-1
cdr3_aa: ASSVGGLSGPNTEAF

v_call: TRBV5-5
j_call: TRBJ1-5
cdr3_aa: ASSVGQVNQPQH

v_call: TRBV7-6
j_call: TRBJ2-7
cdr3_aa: ASSLARGEQY